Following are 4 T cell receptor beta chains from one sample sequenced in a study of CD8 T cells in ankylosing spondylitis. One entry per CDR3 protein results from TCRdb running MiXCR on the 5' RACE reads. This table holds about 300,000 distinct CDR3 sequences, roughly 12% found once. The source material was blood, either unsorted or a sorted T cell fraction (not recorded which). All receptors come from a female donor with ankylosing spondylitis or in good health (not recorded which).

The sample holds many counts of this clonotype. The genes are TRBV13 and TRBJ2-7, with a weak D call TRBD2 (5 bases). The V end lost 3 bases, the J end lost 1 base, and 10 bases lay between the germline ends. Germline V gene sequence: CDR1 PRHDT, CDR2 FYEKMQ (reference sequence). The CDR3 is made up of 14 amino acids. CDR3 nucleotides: TGTGCCAGCAGCTTCGGACTGGTATCCTACGAGCAGTACTTC. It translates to CASSFGLVSYEQYF.

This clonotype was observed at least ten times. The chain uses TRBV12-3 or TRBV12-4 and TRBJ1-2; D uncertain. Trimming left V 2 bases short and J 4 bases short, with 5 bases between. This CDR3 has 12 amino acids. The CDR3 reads CASSLSRYGYTF. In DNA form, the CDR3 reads TGTGCCAGCAGTTTATCGCGCTATGGCTACACCTTC.

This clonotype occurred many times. CDR3 DNA sequence: TGTGCCATCAGACTCGGGACAGGGGGCACCTACGAGCAGTACTTC. Its translation: CAIRLGTGGTYEQYF. V and J are TRBV10-3 and TRBJ2-7; 12 nucleotides line up with TRBD1. Germline V gene sequence: CDR1 ENHRY, CDR2 SYGVKD. The CDR3 has 15 residues. The J segment lost 2 bases and the V segment lost 6 bases, leaving 5 bases of the junction unmatched.

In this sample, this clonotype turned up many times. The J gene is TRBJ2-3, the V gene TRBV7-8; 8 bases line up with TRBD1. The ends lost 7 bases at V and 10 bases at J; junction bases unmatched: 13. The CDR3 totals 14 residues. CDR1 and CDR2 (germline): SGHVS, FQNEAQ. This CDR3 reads CASINTPGGPAQYF. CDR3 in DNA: TGTGCCAGCATTAACACCCCAGGGGGCCCAGCGCAGTATTTT.